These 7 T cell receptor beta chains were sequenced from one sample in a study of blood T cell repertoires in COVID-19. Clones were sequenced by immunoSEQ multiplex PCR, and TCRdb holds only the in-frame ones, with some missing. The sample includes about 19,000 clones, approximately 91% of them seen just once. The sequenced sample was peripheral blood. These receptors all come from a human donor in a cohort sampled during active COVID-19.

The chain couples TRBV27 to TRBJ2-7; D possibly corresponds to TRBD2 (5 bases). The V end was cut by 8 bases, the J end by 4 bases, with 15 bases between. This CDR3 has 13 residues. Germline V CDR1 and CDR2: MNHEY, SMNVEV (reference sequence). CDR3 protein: CASGRGYRYEQYF. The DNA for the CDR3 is TGTGCCAGCGGGAGAGGGTATCGGTACGAGCAGTACTTC.

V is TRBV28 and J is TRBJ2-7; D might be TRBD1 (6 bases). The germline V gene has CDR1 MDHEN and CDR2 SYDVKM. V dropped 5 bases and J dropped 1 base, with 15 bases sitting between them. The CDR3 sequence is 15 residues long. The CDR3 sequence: CASSPWETGSYEQYF. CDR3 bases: TGTGCCAGCAGTCCTTGGGAAACAGGGTCCTACGAGCAGTACTTC.

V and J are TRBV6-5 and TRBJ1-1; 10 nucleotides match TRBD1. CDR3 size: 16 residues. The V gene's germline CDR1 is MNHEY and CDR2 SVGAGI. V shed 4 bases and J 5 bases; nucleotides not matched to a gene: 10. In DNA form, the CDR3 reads TGTGCCAGCAGTTTGACAGGGGGCGTTTGGAAAACTGAAGCTTTCTTT. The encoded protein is CASSLTGGVWKTEAFF.

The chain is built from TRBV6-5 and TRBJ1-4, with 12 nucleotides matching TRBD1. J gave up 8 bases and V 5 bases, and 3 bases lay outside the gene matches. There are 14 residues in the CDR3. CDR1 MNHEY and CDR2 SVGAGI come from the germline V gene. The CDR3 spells CASSPGQGAEKLFF. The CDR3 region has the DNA TGTGCCAGCAGTCCGGGACAGGGGGCCGAAAAACTGTTTTTT.

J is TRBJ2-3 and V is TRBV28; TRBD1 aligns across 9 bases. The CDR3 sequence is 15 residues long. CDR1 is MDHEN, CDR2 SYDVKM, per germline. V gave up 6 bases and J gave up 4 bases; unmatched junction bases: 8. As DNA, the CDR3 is TGTGCCAGCAGGGGGGGGGACAGGGACGCAGATACGCAGTATTTT. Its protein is CASRGGDRDADTQYF.

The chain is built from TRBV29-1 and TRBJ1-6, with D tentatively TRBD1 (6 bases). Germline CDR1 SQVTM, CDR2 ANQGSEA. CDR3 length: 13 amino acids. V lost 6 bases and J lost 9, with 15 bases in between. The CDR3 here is CSVRETGISPLHF. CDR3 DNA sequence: TGCAGCGTCCGAGAAACAGGGATTTCACCCCTCCACTTT.

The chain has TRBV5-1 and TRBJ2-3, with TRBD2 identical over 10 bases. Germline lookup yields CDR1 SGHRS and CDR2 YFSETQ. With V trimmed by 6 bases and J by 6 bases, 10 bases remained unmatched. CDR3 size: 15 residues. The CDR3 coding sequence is TGCGCCAGCACTATAGCGGGAGGTATGTCGGATACGCAGTATTTT. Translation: CASTIAGGMSDTQYF.